The 25 T cell receptor beta chains presented below share a single source sample, sequenced in a study of human CD4 T cells and Enterobacteriaceae. Sequencing used immunoSEQ multiplex PCR; TCRdb keeps in-frame clones, though not all of them. The table lists 25,000 to 35,000 clones, approximately 82% of them singletons. The memory gate held CD4+ cells that were not CD45RA+CCR7+CD95- naive cells, over 98% pure. Sequencing input: memory CD4+ T cells from blood. These receptors were taken from a human donor in good health.

The chain has TRBV5-1 and TRBJ1-1, with 7 bases lining up with TRBD1. Unmatched junction bases numbered 16, after V lost 4 bases and J lost 4 bases. The CDR3 is 17 residues long. Germline V gives CDR1 SGHRS, CDR2 YFSETQ. DNA for the CDR3: TGCGCCAGCAGCCCCGGACAGGTAAGCGCCCGGGGCACTGAAGCTTTCTTT. This sequence encodes CASSPGQVSARGTEAFF.

The rearrangement links TRBV19 to TRBJ1-1, with D possibly being TRBD1 (6 bases). Trimming removed 0 bases at V and 7 bases at J, with 12 bases between. The CDR3 runs 14 residues. The germline V gene encodes CDR1 LNHDA and CDR2 SQIVND (reference sequence). In DNA, the CDR3 is TGTGCCAGTAGTATAGAGGGGGCAGGCTTTGAAGCTTTCTTT. The encoded protein is CASSIEGAGFEAFF.

CDR3 loop: CASSLGSRPDTQYF. The CDR3 DNA reads as TGTGCCAGCAGTTTAGGGTCCCGCCCAGATACGCAGTATTTT. The chain couples TRBV28 to TRBJ2-3; D uncertain. Trimming left V 2 bases short and J 4 bases short, with 10 bases between. CDR1 and CDR2 from the germline V gene are MDHEN and SYDVKM. The CDR3 consists of 14 residues.

This clone has a handful of counts. The chain couples TRBV10-2 to TRBJ2-1; weak D call: TRBD2 (5 bases). Trimming stripped 2 bases from V and 0 bases from J, with 14 bases between. The length of the CDR3 is 17 residues. Germline lookup yields CDR1 WSHSY and CDR2 SAAADI. CDR3 sequence: CASSEALFTSSYNEQFF. The CDR3 region has the DNA TGCGCCAGCAGTGAGGCCCTTTTTACTAGCTCCTACAATGAGCAGTTCTTC.

This chain links TRBV5-1 with TRBJ1-2, with D possibly matching TRBD1 (5 bases). V gave up 5 bases and J gave up 5 bases, with 28 bases separating them. The CDR3 extends over 18 amino acids. Per the germline V gene, CDR1 is SGHRS and CDR2 is YFSETQ. The DNA of the CDR3 is TGCGCCAGCAGGGCAGGGCAACAGACCGGCAAGATTGAATATGGCTACACCTTC. It encodes CASRAGQQTGKIEYGYTF. Combining the CDR3 with reference TRBV5-1 and TRBJ1-2 gives the whole variable domain KAGVTQTPRYLIKTRGQQVTLSCSPISGHRSVSWYQQTPGQGLQFLFEYFSETQRNKGNFPGRFSGRQFSNSRSEMNVSTLELGDSALYLCASRAGQQTGKIEYGYTFGSGTRLTVV.

The chain employs TRBV12-5 and TRBJ2-7; the D gene is possibly TRBD1 (6 bases). Trimming stripped 5 bases from V and 2 bases from J, with 13 bases between. Germline CDR1 is LGHNT and CDR2 is FRNRAP. This CDR3 comprises 14 residues. The CDR3 loop reads CASGPTGNTYEQYF. As DNA, the CDR3 is TGTGCTAGTGGTCCTACAGGGAATACCTACGAGCAGTACTTC.

On this clone itself: An end of the junction differs from the germline gene, which may be a read error. The chain couples TRBV2 to TRBJ2-5; possible D gene TRBD2, 6 bases. Looked up from germline, CDR1 is SNHLY and CDR2 is FYNNEI. The CDR3 length is 14 residues. The CDR3 sequence: CASSKAGHQETQYF. CDR3 DNA sequence: TGTGCCAGCAGTAAAGCGGGCCACCAAGAGACCCAGTACTTC.

The gene calls are TRBV30 and TRBJ2-7; 9 bases align to TRBD1. The germline V gene encodes CDR1 GTSNPN and CDR2 SVGIG (reference sequence). The CDR3 runs to 15 residues. Losses at the gene ends were 0 bases for V and 3 bases for J; bases not matched to a gene: 6. The CDR3: CAWSVGGTGHYEQYF. The DNA for the CDR3 is TGTGCCTGGAGTGTAGGAGGGACAGGGCACTACGAGCAGTACTTC.

The rearrangement joins TRBV18 to TRBJ2-7, with TRBD1 matching over 7 bases. The germline gives CDR1 KGHSH, CDR2 LQKENI. J gave up 5 bases and V 2 bases, and 9 bases lay outside the gene matches. This CDR3 contains 15 residues. CDR3 in amino acids: CASSPVEGARNEQYF. The CDR3 bases are TGTGCCAGCTCACCAGTCGAGGGGGCAAGAAACGAGCAGTACTTC.

This sequence joins TRBV10-3 and TRBJ2-7, with 8 bases identical to TRBD2. The CDR3 runs to 13 residues. V gave up 10 bases and J gave up 6 bases; unmatched junction bases: 11. In germline, CDR1 is ENHRY, CDR2 SYGVKD. The CDR3 DNA follows: TGTGCCACTCGGTTCGGGACTAGTCGCGAGCAGTACTTC. Translation: CATRFGTSREQYF.

CDR3 coding DNA: TGTGCCTGGAGTGTAGCGGTAGCAGATACGCAGTATTTT. Translation gives CAWSVAVADTQYF. The chain joins TRBV30 to TRBJ2-3; possibly TRBD2 for D (5 bases). Trimming shortened V by 0 bases and J by 4 bases, and 8 bases separated the two germline ends. Germline assignment: CDR1 GTSNPN and CDR2 SVGIG (reference sequence). The CDR3 totals 13 residues.

The chain joins TRBV6-1 to TRBJ2-2; D unclear. V was pared by 6 bases and J by 0 bases, with 8 bases between. The CDR3 runs to 14 residues. The germline gives CDR1 MNHNS, CDR2 SASEGT. CDR3 nucleotides: TGTGCCAGCAGCACCTCTGCGAACACCGGGGAGCTGTTTTTT. As protein: CASSTSANTGELFF.

This clone was counted only a few times. The chain is built from TRBV7-9 and TRBJ2-7; either TRBD1 or TRBD2 may fit D (5 bases each). Germline V gene lookup returns CDR1 SEHNR and CDR2 FQNEAQ (reference sequence). The CDR3 loop spans 16 amino acids. With 5 bases removed from V and 2 bases from J, the gap between germline ends came to 19 bases. CDR3: CASSPTGSGLPYEQYF. DNA of the CDR3: TGTGCCAGCAGCCCCACCGGGTCGGGGCTTCCCTACGAGCAGTACTTC. Using reference TRBV7-9 and TRBJ2-7 for the parts outside the CDR3, the full variable domain is DTGVSQNPRHKITKRGQNVTFRCDPISEHNRLYWYRQTLGQGPEFLTYFQNEAQLEKSRLLSDRFSAERPKGSFSTLEIQRTEQGDSAMYLCASSPTGSGLPYEQYFGPGTRLTVT.

The chain recombines TRBV5-4 with TRBJ2-2, with 9 bases that match TRBD2. The CDR3 consists of 17 residues. Germline assignment: CDR1 SGHNT and CDR2 YYREEE (reference sequence). J was trimmed by 2 bases and V by 2 bases; bases with no gene match: 7. This CDR3 is CASSLGSGRLNTGELFF. CDR3 coding DNA: TGTGCCAGCAGCTTAGGTAGCGGGAGACTTAACACCGGGGAGCTGTTTTTT.

J is TRBJ2-1 and V is TRBV7-6; D is unresolved. V lost 6 bases and J lost 5, with 17 bases in between. Germline lookup yields CDR1 SGHVS and CDR2 FNYEAQ. CDR3 length: 15 amino acids. CDR3 sequence: CASSIPLGRNNEQFF. Here the CDR3 DNA reads TGTGCCAGCAGTATCCCTCTGGGCAGGAACAATGAGCAGTTCTTC.

Here the CDR3 reads CASSVGGSGRVTQYF. The CDR3 DNA sequence: TGTGCCAGCAGCGTAGGAGGTAGCGGGAGAGTGACCCAGTACTTC. The genes are TRBV9 and TRBJ2-5, with 9 bases matching TRBD2. With V trimmed by 0 bases and J by 7 bases, 7 bases remained unmatched. The CDR3 contains 15 residues. Germline CDR1 reads SGDLS; CDR2 reads YYNGEE.

The chain carries TRBV7-3 and TRBJ2-1; D might be TRBD2 (6 bases). The CDR3 totals 15 residues. Trimming removed 4 bases at V and 4 bases at J, with 14 bases between. Germline V gene lookup returns CDR1 SGHTA and CDR2 FQGTGA. The CDR3, as DNA: TGTGCCAGCAGCTCCGGTTCCGGGACTTACAATGAGCAGTTCTTC. Amino acid sequence: CASSSGSGTYNEQFF.

This sequence joins TRBV5-4 and TRBJ2-3; D gene unclear. This CDR3 has 13 amino acids. V was clipped by 4 bases and J by 4 bases, with 10 bases between them. The germline V gene encodes CDR1 SGHNT and CDR2 YYREEE (reference sequence). The CDR3 sequence: CASSADRADTQYF. The DNA for the CDR3 is TGTGCCAGCAGCGCCGATCGGGCAGATACGCAGTATTTT. The full variable domain, in which reference TRBV5-4 and TRBJ2-3 provide the parts outside the CDR3, is ETGVTQSPTHLIKTRGQQVTLRCSSQSGHNTVSWYQQALGQGPQFIFQYYREEENGRGNFPPRFSGLQFPNYSSELNVNALELDDSALYLCASSADRADTQYFGPGTRLTVL.

This clone was found a few times. V usage is TRBV4-2 and J usage is TRBJ2-3; the D gene is possibly TRBD2 (6 bases). Trimming removed 0 bases from V and 2 bases from J, with 12 bases in between. Germline CDR1 is LGHNA and CDR2 is YNFKEQ. The CDR3 spans 16 residues. DNA for the CDR3: TGTGCCAGCAGCCAAGATGCTAGCGAGTACACAGATACGCAGTATTTT. Protein product: CASSQDASEYTDTQYF.

The chain joins TRBV20-1 to TRBJ2-3; D gene unclear. Per germline, CDR1 DFQATT and CDR2 SNEGSKA (reference sequence). The CDR3 covers 11 residues. V gave up 8 bases and J gave up 0 bases, with 6 bases separating them. The CDR3 here is CSPKSTDTQYF. CDR3 sequence (DNA): TGCAGTCCTAAGAGCACAGATACGCAGTATTTT.

V usage is TRBV19 and J usage is TRBJ2-7, with unresolved D. V lost 6 bases, J lost 3 bases, and 12 bases lay in between. The CDR3 contains 13 residues. Looked up from germline, CDR1 is LNHDA and CDR2 is SQIVND (reference sequence). CDR3 sequence: CASSRTARYEQYF. The CDR3 coding sequence is TGTGCCAGTAGCCGGACGGCCCGCTACGAGCAGTACTTC.

The gene calls are TRBV5-5 and TRBJ2-2; 9 nucleotides align to TRBD1. The germline V gene encodes CDR1 SGHKS and CDR2 YYEKEE (reference sequence). This CDR3 comprises 15 residues. Trimming cost V 2 bases and J 7 bases; bases outside gene matches: 6. CDR3 sequence reads: CASSFLDRGGGELFF. The CDR3 bases are TGTGCCAGCAGCTTTTTGGACAGGGGAGGCGGGGAGCTGTTTTTT.

The chain employs TRBV6-5 and TRBJ2-7; D gene uncertain. V was shortened by 2 bases and J by 1 base, with 12 bases between the two germline ends. This CDR3 is built from 15 residues. CDR1 and CDR2 from the germline V gene are MNHEY and SVGAGI. CDR3 region: CASSYNRVPSYEQYF. The CDR3 DNA sequence: TGTGCCAGCAGTTACAATAGGGTTCCGTCCTACGAGCAGTACTTC.

The J gene is TRBJ1-3, the V gene TRBV11-2; D is perhaps TRBD1 (5 bases). The length of the CDR3 is 15 residues. Germline CDR1 reads SGHAT; CDR2 reads FQNNGV. The V gene lost 0 bases and the J gene lost 4 bases, with 10 bases spanning the gap. CDR3 DNA sequence: TGTGCCAGCAGCTTAGATGGGACGGTGGGAAACACCATATATTTT. Translated, it gives CASSLDGTVGNTIYF.

This chain uses TRBV5-8 with TRBJ1-1, with 9 bases fitting TRBD1. The length of the CDR3 is 16 residues. Germline CDR1 and CDR2: SGHTS and YDEGEE. V lost 7 bases, J lost 0 bases, and 10 bases stayed unmatched. This chain's CDR3 is CASEKGTGLMNTEAFF. The DNA for the CDR3 is TGTGCCAGCGAGAAGGGGACAGGGCTCATGAACACTGAAGCTTTCTTT.